The rows below give T cell receptor beta chains drawn from one sample of a study of CD8+ T cells in alopecia areata. Some clones are missing from TCRdb's copy, which holds only in-frame ones; the method was immunoSEQ multiplex PCR. The sample has 65,000 to 95,000 clones; roughly 51% are singletons. The specimen sequenced was NKG2D-high CD8+ T cells sorted from blood. The origin of the receptors is a human donor with alopecia areata. Both conserved end residues are part of each CDR3. Each record gives: CDR3 DNA, CDR3 protein, J gene, V gene, clone size, D gene. The D gene is left open where the match is weak. For some rows the clone size is stated as once, few or many, or as a class when expanded; others skip it.

cdr3_nt: TGTGCCAGCAGCTCGCTGACAGGGAGGAAACAAGAGACCCAGTACTTC
cdr3_aa: CASSSLTGRKQETQYF
j_call: TRBJ2-5
v_call: TRBV7-8
clone_size: -
d_call: -

cdr3_nt: TGTGCCAGCGGGGGTGTCGGGCCCTCGGCGGAGACCCAGTACTTC
cdr3_aa: CASGGVGPSAETQYF
j_call: TRBJ2-5
v_call: TRBV6-1
clone_size: few
d_call: -

cdr3_nt: TGCGCCAGCAGCCAAGGGGCAGGGAACACTGAAGCTTTCTTT
cdr3_aa: CASSQGAGNTEAFF
j_call: TRBJ1-1
v_call: TRBV4-1
clone_size: once
d_call: -

cdr3_nt: TGCAGCGGAGGTGTAGGAGTGGAAGGGGAGCTGTTTTTT
cdr3_aa: CSGGVGVEGELFF
j_call: TRBJ2-2
v_call: TRBV29-1
clone_size: -
d_call: -

cdr3_nt: TGTGCCAGCAGTCTCAACACCGGGGAGCTGTTTTTT
cdr3_aa: CASSLNTGELFF
j_call: TRBJ2-2
v_call: TRBV27
clone_size: -
d_call: -

cdr3_nt: TGTGCCACCAGCAACAGGGTGGGCACCGGGGAGCTGTTTTTT
cdr3_aa: CATSNRVGTGELFF
j_call: TRBJ2-2
v_call: TRBV15
clone_size: -
d_call: -

cdr3_nt: TGTGCCAGCAAGGACGGTTCGAGCTCCTACAATGAGCAGTTCTTC
cdr3_aa: CASKDGSSSYNEQFF
j_call: TRBJ2-1
v_call: TRBV6-5
clone_size: few
d_call: -

cdr3_nt: TGTGCCACCGGGACAGGGGGCAACGAGCAGTACTTC
cdr3_aa: CATGTGGNEQYF
j_call: TRBJ2-7
v_call: TRBV27
clone_size: -
d_call: TRBD1

cdr3_nt: TGTGCCAGCAGTTCGGGACTAGCGGACAATGAGCAGTTCTTC
cdr3_aa: CASSSGLADNEQFF
j_call: TRBJ2-1
v_call: TRBV27
clone_size: -
d_call: TRBD2

cdr3_nt: TGCGCCCCCAGAGGCAACAAGATCTATGGCTACACCTTC
cdr3_aa: CAPRGNKIYGYTF
j_call: TRBJ1-2
v_call: TRBV23-1
clone_size: few
d_call: -

cdr3_nt: TGCGCCAGCAGCCAAGAGGGTTCCGGTGGCCCCGTCGTTAGCACAGATACGCAGTATTTT
cdr3_aa: CASSQEGSGGPVVSTDTQYF
j_call: TRBJ2-3
v_call: TRBV4-1
clone_size: few
d_call: -

cdr3_nt: TGCGCCAGCAGCCGGGCTCCGGGCTACGAGCAGTACTTC
cdr3_aa: CASSRAPGYEQYF
j_call: TRBJ2-7
v_call: TRBV4-1
clone_size: -
d_call: -

cdr3_nt: TGTGCCAGCAGTTTCGGAGGAGAAATATATTTT
cdr3_aa: CASSFGGEIYF
j_call: TRBJ1-3
v_call: TRBV28
clone_size: few
d_call: -

cdr3_nt: TGTGCCTGGATGACCGGGTTGACCGGGGAGCTGTTTTTT
cdr3_aa: CAWMTGLTGELFF
j_call: TRBJ2-2
v_call: TRBV30
clone_size: -
d_call: -

cdr3_nt: TGTGCCAGCAGTCCGCCGACATTGCCCACAGATACGCAGTATTTT
cdr3_aa: CASSPPTLPTDTQYF
j_call: TRBJ2-3
v_call: TRBV28
clone_size: -
d_call: -

cdr3_nt: TGCAGCGTTCGCGGTAGCACAGATACGCAGTATTTT
cdr3_aa: CSVRGSTDTQYF
j_call: TRBJ2-3
v_call: TRBV29-1
clone_size: -
d_call: -

cdr3_nt: TGTGCCAGCAGTGAAATTGGACAGGGGGAATGGTACGAGCAGTACTTC
cdr3_aa: CASSEIGQGEWYEQYF
j_call: TRBJ2-7
v_call: TRBV2
clone_size: few
d_call: TRBD1

cdr3_nt: TGTGCCAGCCAGACAGGTCAGCCGAACACCGGGGAGCTGTTTTTT
cdr3_aa: CASQTGQPNTGELFF
j_call: TRBJ2-2
v_call: TRBV2
clone_size: -
d_call: -

cdr3_nt: TGTGCCAGCAGTGTAGCGGTTTTCAGGGCAGATACGCAGTATTTT
cdr3_aa: CASSVAVFRADTQYF
j_call: TRBJ2-3
v_call: TRBV27
clone_size: few
d_call: -

cdr3_nt: TGTGCCAGCAGCTTAGTCGCGGGGACAGGGGACACCGGGGAGCTGTTTTTT
cdr3_aa: CASSLVAGTGDTGELFF
j_call: TRBJ2-2
v_call: TRBV7-2
clone_size: few
d_call: TRBD1

cdr3_nt: TGTGCCTGGAACCCGGGACTAGCCGGAGAGACCCAGTACTTC
cdr3_aa: CAWNPGLAGETQYF
j_call: TRBJ2-5
v_call: TRBV30
clone_size: -
d_call: TRBD2

cdr3_nt: TGTGCCAGCAGTCCAGGACAGGGTCGGAACATTCAGTACTTC
cdr3_aa: CASSPGQGRNIQYF
j_call: TRBJ2-4
v_call: TRBV27
clone_size: once
d_call: TRBD1

cdr3_nt: TGTGCCAGCAGCCAGGGGGACAGGCTGTACTTC
cdr3_aa: CASSQGDRLYF
j_call: TRBJ2-7
v_call: TRBV14
clone_size: -
d_call: TRBD1

cdr3_nt: TGCAGCGTCCCCGTCTGGGCTGAGGGAGAGACCCAGTACTTC
cdr3_aa: CSVPVWAEGETQYF
j_call: TRBJ2-5
v_call: TRBV29-1
clone_size: -
d_call: -

cdr3_nt: TGTGCCAGCAGCCAAACGGACGGCTACCAAGAGACCCAGTACTTC
cdr3_aa: CASSQTDGYQETQYF
j_call: TRBJ2-5
v_call: TRBV14
clone_size: once
d_call: -

cdr3_nt: TGCAGCGTTCCCGTCATGGCAGATACGCAGTATTTT
cdr3_aa: CSVPVMADTQYF
j_call: TRBJ2-3
v_call: TRBV29-1
clone_size: -
d_call: -

cdr3_nt: TGCAGCGTCCGTGTTACCGAGCAGTACTTC
cdr3_aa: CSVRVTEQYF
j_call: TRBJ2-7
v_call: TRBV29-1
clone_size: few
d_call: -

cdr3_nt: TGCGCCAGCAGCCACATGATAGCGGGGGGCACAGATACGCAGTATTTT
cdr3_aa: CASSHMIAGGTDTQYF
j_call: TRBJ2-3
v_call: TRBV4-1
clone_size: -
d_call: TRBD2

cdr3_nt: TGTGCCAGCACCACTCTAAGTAACACTGAAGCTTTCTTT
cdr3_aa: CASTTLSNTEAFF
j_call: TRBJ1-1
v_call: TRBV6-5
clone_size: few
d_call: -

cdr3_nt: TGTGCCTGGAGTGTTTGGTCCCAAGAGACCCAGTACTTC
cdr3_aa: CAWSVWSQETQYF
j_call: TRBJ2-5
v_call: TRBV30
clone_size: -
d_call: -

cdr3_nt: TGTGCCAGCAGGATGGGGACGGTGAGCACAGATACGCAGTATTTT
cdr3_aa: CASRMGTVSTDTQYF
j_call: TRBJ2-3
v_call: TRBV11-2
clone_size: -
d_call: -

cdr3_nt: TGTGCCAGCAGCTTGGGGAGCCCCTACGAGCAGTACTTC
cdr3_aa: CASSLGSPYEQYF
j_call: TRBJ2-7
v_call: TRBV5-6
clone_size: few
d_call: -

cdr3_nt: TGTGCCAGCAGTCCAACCCTGACCTACGAGCAGTACTTC
cdr3_aa: CASSPTLTYEQYF
j_call: TRBJ2-7
v_call: TRBV27
clone_size: -
d_call: -

cdr3_nt: TGTGCCAGCAGCCTAACCGGGGGACCCCAGCATTTT
cdr3_aa: CASSLTGGPQHF
j_call: TRBJ1-5
v_call: TRBV27
clone_size: -
d_call: -

cdr3_nt: TGTGCCAGCAGCTTAGCGTTGGGAGAGCCTAACTATGGCTACACCTTC
cdr3_aa: CASSLALGEPNYGYTF
j_call: TRBJ1-2
v_call: TRBV7-9
clone_size: -
d_call: -

cdr3_nt: TGCAGCGTTGCCTCGTTGGGCGAGCAGTACTTC
cdr3_aa: CSVASLGEQYF
j_call: TRBJ2-7
v_call: TRBV29-1
clone_size: -
d_call: -

cdr3_nt: TGTGCCAGCAGTTTACAGAGGGGCACCGGGGAGCTGTTTTTT
cdr3_aa: CASSLQRGTGELFF
j_call: TRBJ2-2
v_call: TRBV28
clone_size: few
d_call: -

cdr3_nt: TGTGCCAGCAGTGCGTGGACTACGAATGAGCAGTTCTTC
cdr3_aa: CASSAWTTNEQFF
j_call: TRBJ2-1
v_call: TRBV2
clone_size: -
d_call: -

cdr3_nt: TGTGCCAGCTCAGGGGCTAGCGGGGAACTTGAGCAGTTCTTC
cdr3_aa: CASSGASGELEQFF
j_call: TRBJ2-1
v_call: TRBV18
clone_size: -
d_call: TRBD2

cdr3_nt: TGTGCCAGCAGGGGACTGAACTCTGGGGCCAACGTCCTGACTTTC
cdr3_aa: CASRGLNSGANVLTF
j_call: TRBJ2-6
v_call: TRBV27
clone_size: -
d_call: -

cdr3_nt: TGTGCCAGCAGCGTAGGTAGTACCTACGAGCAGTACTTC
cdr3_aa: CASSVGSTYEQYF
j_call: TRBJ2-7
v_call: TRBV9
clone_size: -
d_call: -

cdr3_nt: TGCAGCGCTGTTGCGGGAGGGTCGGGGGAGCAGTTCTTC
cdr3_aa: CSAVAGGSGEQFF
j_call: TRBJ2-1
v_call: TRBV29-1
clone_size: -
d_call: TRBD2

cdr3_nt: TGTGCCAGCAGCTTTGGGGGGCTCAGTGAGCAGTTCTTC
cdr3_aa: CASSFGGLSEQFF
j_call: TRBJ2-1
v_call: TRBV7-8
clone_size: once
d_call: -

cdr3_nt: TGTGCCAGCTCACCTGGACAGGGGTCCTACGAGCAGTACTTC
cdr3_aa: CASSPGQGSYEQYF
j_call: TRBJ2-7
v_call: TRBV18
clone_size: -
d_call: TRBD1

cdr3_nt: TGTGCCAGCAGTCCTAGCGGAAGCACAGATACGCAGTATTTT
cdr3_aa: CASSPSGSTDTQYF
j_call: TRBJ2-3
v_call: TRBV5-4
clone_size: -
d_call: TRBD2

cdr3_nt: TGTGCCAGCAGCCCCGGGGGCTATGGCTACACCTTC
cdr3_aa: CASSPGGYGYTF
j_call: TRBJ1-2
v_call: TRBV11-3
clone_size: -
d_call: -

cdr3_nt: TGTGCCAGCAGCCGGAGAGACACAGATACGCAGTATTTT
cdr3_aa: CASSRRDTDTQYF
j_call: TRBJ2-3
v_call: TRBV28
clone_size: few
d_call: -

cdr3_nt: TGTGCCAGCAGCTTGGTATCTGGGGACTATGGCTACACCTTC
cdr3_aa: CASSLVSGDYGYTF
j_call: TRBJ1-2
v_call: TRBV5-6
clone_size: -
d_call: -

cdr3_nt: TGTGCCAGCAGTTTAGGGAACACTGAAGCTTTCTTT
cdr3_aa: CASSLGNTEAFF
j_call: TRBJ1-1
v_call: TRBV27
clone_size: few
d_call: -

cdr3_nt: TGTGCCAGCACCCCCCTCACCTTAGCGTTGATTAACTATGGCTACACCTTC
cdr3_aa: CASTPLTLALINYGYTF
j_call: TRBJ1-2
v_call: TRBV27
clone_size: -
d_call: -